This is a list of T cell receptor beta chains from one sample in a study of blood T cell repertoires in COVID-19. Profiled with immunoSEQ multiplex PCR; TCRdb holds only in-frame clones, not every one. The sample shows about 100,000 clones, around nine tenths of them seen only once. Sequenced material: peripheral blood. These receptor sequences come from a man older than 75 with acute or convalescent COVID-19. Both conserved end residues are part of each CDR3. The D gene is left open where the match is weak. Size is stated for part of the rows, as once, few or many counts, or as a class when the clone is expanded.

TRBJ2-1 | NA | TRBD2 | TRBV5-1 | CASSSGLAGGTLVAYNEQFF | TGCGCCAGCAGCTCCGGACTAGCGGGAGGAACCCTAGTAGCGTACAATGAGCAGTTCTTC
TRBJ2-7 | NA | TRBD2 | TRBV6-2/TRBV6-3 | CASSLSPSGRSYEQYF | TGTGCCAGCAGTTTGTCCCCAAGCGGGAGGTCCTACGAGCAGTACTTC
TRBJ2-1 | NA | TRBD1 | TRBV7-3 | CASSRDSNNEQFF | TGTGCCAGCAGCAGGGACAGCAACAATGAGCAGTTCTTC
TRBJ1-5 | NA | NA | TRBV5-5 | CASRLGDSRNQPQHF | TGTGCCAGCAGGCTTGGAGACAGCCGCAATCAGCCCCAGCATTTT
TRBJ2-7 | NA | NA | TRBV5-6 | CASSLDLRSSYEQYF | TGTGCCAGCAGCTTGGATCTTCGTAGCTCCTACGAGCAGTACTTC
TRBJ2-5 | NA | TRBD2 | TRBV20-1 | CSAGGLAKTQYF | TGCAGTGCTGGTGGACTAGCTAAGACCCAGTACTTC
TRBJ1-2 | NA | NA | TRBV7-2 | CASSTKAGSGYTF | TGTGCCAGCAGCACCAAGGCGGGATCTGGCTACACCTTC
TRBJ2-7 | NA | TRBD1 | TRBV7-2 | CASSTGTVAYEQYF | TGTGCCAGCAGCACCGGGACAGTCGCCTACGAGCAGTACTTC
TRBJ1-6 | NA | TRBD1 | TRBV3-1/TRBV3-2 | CASSSDRGRSPLHF | TGTGCCAGCAGCTCGGACAGGGGGCGTTCACCCCTCCACTTT
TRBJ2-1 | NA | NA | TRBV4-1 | CASSPRTADNEQFF | TGCGCCAGCAGCCCTAGGACAGCCGACAATGAGCAGTTCTTC
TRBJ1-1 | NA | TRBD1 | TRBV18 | CASSPTLGQTNTEAFF | TGTGCCAGCTCACCAACCCTGGGACAGACTAACACTGAAGCTTTCTTT
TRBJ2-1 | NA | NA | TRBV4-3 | CASSQIDRNNEQFF | TGCGCCAGCAGCCAAATCGACAGAAACAATGAGCAGTTCTTC
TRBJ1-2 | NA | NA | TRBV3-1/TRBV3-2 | CASSQTGNNYGYTF | TGTGCCAGCAGCCAAACGGGGAACAACTATGGCTACACCTTC
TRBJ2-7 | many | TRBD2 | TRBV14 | CASRTSGAYEQYF | TGTGCCAGCAGGACTAGCGGGGCCTACGAGCAGTACTTC
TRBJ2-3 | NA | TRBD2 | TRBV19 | CASSPSGRRDTQYF | TGTGCCAGTAGTCCCAGCGGGAGGCGGGATACGCAGTATTTT
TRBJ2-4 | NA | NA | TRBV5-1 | CASSSGQTANIQYF | TGCGCCAGCAGCTCCGGACAGACCGCAAACATTCAGTACTTC
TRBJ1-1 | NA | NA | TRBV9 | CASSVGQLNTEAFF | TGTGCCAGCAGCGTGGGACAATTGAACACTGAAGCTTTCTTT
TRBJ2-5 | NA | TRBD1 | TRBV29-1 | CSVDAPDRGETQYF | TGCAGCGTTGACGCCCCAGACAGGGGAGAGACCCAGTACTTC
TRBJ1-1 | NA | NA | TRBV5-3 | CARSADANTEAFF | TGTGCCAGAAGCGCGGATGCCAACACTGAAGCTTTCTTT
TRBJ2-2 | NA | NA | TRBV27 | CASQTTGSVTGELFF | TGTGCCAGCCAAACCACAGGGAGTGTTACCGGGGAGCTGTTTTTT
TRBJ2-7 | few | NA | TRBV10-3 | CAISEKGLFYEQYF | TGTGCCATCAGTGAGAAGGGGTTATTTTACGAGCAGTACTTC